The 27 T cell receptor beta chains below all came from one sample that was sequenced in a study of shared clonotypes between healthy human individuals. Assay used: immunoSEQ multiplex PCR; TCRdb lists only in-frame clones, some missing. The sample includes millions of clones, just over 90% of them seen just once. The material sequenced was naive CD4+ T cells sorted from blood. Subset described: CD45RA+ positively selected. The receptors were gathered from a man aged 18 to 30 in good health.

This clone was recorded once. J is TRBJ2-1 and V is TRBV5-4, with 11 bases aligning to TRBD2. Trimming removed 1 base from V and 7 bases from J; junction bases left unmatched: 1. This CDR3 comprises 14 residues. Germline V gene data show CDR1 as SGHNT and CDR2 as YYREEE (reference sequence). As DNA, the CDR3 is TGTGCCAGCAGCTTGACTAGCGGGAGAAATGAGCAGTTCTTC. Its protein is CASSLTSGRNEQFF. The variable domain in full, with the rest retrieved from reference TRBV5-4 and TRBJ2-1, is ETGVTQSPTHLIKTRGQQVTLRCSSQSGHNTVSWYQQALGQGPQFIFQYYREEENGRGNFPPRFSGLQFPNYSSELNVNALELDDSALYLCASSLTSGRNEQFFGPGTRLTVL.

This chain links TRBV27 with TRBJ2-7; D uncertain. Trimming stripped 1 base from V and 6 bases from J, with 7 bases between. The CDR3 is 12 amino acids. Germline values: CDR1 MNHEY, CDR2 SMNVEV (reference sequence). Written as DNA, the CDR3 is TGTGCCAGCAGTTTATTAAAGGGCGAGCAGTACTTC. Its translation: CASSLLKGEQYF.

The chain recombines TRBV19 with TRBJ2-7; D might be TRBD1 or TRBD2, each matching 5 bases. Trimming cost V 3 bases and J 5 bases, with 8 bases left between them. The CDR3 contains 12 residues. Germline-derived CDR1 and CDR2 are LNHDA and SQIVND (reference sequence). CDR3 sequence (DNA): TGTGCCAGTAGTATGTTGGGGGACGAGCAGTACTTC. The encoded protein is CASSMLGDEQYF. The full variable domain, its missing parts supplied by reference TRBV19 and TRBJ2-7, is DGGITQSPKYLFRKEGQNVTLSCEQNLNHDAMYWYRQDPGQGLRLIYYSQIVNDFQKGDIAEGYSVSREKKESFPLTVTSAQKNPTAFYLCASSMLGDEQYFGPGTRLTVT.

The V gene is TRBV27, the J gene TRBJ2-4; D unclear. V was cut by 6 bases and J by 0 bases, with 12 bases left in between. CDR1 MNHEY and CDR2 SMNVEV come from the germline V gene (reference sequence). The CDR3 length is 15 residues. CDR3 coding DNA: TGTGCCAGCAGCCCCGAAGTGCTAGCCAAAAACATTCAGTACTTC. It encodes CASSPEVLAKNIQYF.

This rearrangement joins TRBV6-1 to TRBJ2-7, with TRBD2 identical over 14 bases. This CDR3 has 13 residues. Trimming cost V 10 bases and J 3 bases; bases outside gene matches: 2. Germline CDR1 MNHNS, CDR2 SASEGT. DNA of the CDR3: TGTGCCACGGGGACTAGCGGGAGCTACGAGCAGTACTTC. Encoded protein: CATGTSGSYEQYF.

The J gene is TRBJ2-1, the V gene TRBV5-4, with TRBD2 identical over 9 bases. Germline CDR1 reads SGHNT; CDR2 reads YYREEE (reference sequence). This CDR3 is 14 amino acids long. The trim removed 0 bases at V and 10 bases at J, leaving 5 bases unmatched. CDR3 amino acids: CASSLASREGEQFF. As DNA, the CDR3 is TGTGCCAGCAGCTTGGCCTCGCGGGAGGGGGAGCAGTTCTTC.

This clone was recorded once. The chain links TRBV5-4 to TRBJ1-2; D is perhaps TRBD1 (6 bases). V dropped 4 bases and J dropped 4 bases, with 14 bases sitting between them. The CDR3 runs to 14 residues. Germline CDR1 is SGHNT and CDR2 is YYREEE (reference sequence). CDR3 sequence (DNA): TGTGCCAGCAGCCCGTGGACAGCGAGCTATGGCTACACCTTC. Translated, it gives CASSPWTASYGYTF.

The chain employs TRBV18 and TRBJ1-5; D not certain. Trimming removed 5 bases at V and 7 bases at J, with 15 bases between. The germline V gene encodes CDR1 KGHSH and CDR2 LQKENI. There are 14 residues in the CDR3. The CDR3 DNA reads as TGTGCCAGCTCAGAGGGAACCGGGCGGCAGCCCCAGCATTTT. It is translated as CASSEGTGRQPQHF.

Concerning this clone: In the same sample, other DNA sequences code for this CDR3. The DNA for the CDR3 is TGTGCCAGTAGTATCGGAGAAAAACTGTTTTTT. Amino acids: CASSIGEKLFF. This rearrangement joins TRBV19 to TRBJ1-4; no clear D gene. The germline V gene encodes CDR1 LNHDA and CDR2 SQIVND (reference sequence). With 3 bases removed from V and 8 bases from J, the gap between germline ends came to 4 bases. This CDR3 spans 11 amino acids.

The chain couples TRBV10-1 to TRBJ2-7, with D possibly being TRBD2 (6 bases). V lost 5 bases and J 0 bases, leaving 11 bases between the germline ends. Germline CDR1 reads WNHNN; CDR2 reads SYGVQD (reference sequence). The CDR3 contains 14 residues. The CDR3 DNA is TGCGCCAGCAGTATGGGGGGTTCCTCCTACGAGCAGTACTTC. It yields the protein CASSMGGSSYEQYF.

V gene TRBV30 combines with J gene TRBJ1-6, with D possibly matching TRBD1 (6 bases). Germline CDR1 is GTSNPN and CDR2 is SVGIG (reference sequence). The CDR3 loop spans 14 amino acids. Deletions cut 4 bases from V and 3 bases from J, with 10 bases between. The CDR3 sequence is CAWTSGVYNSPLHF. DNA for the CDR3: TGTGCCTGGACGTCAGGGGTCTATAATTCACCCCTCCACTTT.

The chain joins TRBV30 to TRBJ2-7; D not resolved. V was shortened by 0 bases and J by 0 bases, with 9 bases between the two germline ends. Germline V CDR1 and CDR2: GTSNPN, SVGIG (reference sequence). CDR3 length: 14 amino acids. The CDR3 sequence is CAWSVFPSSYEQYF. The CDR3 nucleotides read TGTGCCTGGAGTGTGTTCCCCTCCTCCTACGAGCAGTACTTC.

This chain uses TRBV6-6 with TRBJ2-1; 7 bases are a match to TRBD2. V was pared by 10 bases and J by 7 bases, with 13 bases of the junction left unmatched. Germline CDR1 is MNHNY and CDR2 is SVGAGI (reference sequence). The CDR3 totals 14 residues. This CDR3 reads CATSGRGTKNEQFF. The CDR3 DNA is TGTGCCACCTCGGGGCGGGGGACCAAGAATGAGCAGTTCTTC.

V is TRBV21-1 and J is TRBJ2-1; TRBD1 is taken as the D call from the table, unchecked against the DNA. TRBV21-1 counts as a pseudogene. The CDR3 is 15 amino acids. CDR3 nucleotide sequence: TGTGCCAGCAGCAAACAAGGGGCGCCAGACGATGAGCAGTTCTTC. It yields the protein CASSKQGAPDDEQFF.

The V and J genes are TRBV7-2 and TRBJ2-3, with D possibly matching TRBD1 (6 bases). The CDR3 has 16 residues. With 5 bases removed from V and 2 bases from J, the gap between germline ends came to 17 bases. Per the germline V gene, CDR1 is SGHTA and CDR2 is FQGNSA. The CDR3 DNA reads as TGTGCCAGCAGCCCATCCCAGTGGGGGCTCACAGATACGCAGTATTTT. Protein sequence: CASSPSQWGLTDTQYF.

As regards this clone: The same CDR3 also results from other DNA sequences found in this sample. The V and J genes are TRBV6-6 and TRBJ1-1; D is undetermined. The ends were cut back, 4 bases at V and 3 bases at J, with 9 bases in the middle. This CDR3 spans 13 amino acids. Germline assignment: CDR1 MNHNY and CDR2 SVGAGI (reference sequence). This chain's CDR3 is CASSLTGDTEAFF. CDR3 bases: TGTGCCAGCAGTTTAACTGGGGACACTGAAGCTTTCTTT.

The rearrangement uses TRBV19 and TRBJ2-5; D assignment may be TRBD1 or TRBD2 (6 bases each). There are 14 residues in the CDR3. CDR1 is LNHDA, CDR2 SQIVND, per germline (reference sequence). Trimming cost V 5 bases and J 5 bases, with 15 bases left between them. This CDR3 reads CASSVQGLEETQYF. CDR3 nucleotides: TGTGCCAGTAGTGTACAGGGACTCGAGGAGACCCAGTACTTC.

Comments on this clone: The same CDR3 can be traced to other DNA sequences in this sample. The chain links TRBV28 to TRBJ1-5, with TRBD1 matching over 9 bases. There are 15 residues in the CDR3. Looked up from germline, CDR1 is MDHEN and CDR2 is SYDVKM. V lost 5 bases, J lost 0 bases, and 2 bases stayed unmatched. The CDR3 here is CASSRTGVSNQPQHF. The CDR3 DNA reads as TGTGCCAGCAGTCGGACAGGGGTTAGCAATCAGCCCCAGCATTTT.

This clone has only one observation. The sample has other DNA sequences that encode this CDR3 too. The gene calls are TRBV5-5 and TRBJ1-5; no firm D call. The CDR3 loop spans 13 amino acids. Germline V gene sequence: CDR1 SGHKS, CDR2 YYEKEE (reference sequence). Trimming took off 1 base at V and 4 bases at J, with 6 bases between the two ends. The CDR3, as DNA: TGTGCCAGCAGCTTGCTGGGAAATCAGCCCCAGCATTTT. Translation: CASSLLGNQPQHF. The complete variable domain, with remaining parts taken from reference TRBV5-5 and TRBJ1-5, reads DAGVTQSPTHLIKTRGQQVTLRCSPISGHKSVSWYQQVLGQGPQFIFQYYEKEERGRGNFPDRFSARQFPNYSSELNVNALLLGDSALYLCASSLLGNQPQHFGDGTRLSIL.

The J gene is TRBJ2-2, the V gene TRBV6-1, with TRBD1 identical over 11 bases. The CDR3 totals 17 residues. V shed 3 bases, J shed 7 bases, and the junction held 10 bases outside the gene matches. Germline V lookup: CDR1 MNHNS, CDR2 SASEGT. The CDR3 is CASSDPPGQGGHGELFF. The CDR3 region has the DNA TGTGCCAGCAGTGACCCTCCGGGACAGGGGGGCCACGGGGAGCTGTTTTTT.

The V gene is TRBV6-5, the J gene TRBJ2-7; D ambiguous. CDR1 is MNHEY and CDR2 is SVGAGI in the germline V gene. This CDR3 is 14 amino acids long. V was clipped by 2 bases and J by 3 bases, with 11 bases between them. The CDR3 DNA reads TGTGCCAGCAGTTACGTGGGCACCCTCTACGAGCAGTACTTC. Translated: CASSYVGTLYEQYF.

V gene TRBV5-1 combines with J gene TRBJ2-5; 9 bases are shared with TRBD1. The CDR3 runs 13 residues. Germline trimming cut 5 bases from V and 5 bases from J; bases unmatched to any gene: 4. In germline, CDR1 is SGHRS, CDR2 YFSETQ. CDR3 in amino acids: CASRKGTGETQYF. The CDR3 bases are TGCGCCAGCAGAAAAGGGACAGGGGAGACCCAGTACTTC. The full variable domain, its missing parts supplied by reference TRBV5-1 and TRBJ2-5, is KAGVTQTPRYLIKTRGQQVTLSCSPISGHRSVSWYQQTPGQGLQFLFEYFSETQRNKGNFPGRFSGRQFSNSRSEMNVSTLELGDSALYLCASRKGTGETQYFGPGTRLLVL.

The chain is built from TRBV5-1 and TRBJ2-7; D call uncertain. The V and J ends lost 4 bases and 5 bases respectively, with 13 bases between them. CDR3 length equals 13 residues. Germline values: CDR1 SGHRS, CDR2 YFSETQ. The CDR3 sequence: CASSSRAPDEQYF. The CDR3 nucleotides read TGCGCCAGCAGCAGCCGGGCCCCAGACGAGCAGTACTTC.

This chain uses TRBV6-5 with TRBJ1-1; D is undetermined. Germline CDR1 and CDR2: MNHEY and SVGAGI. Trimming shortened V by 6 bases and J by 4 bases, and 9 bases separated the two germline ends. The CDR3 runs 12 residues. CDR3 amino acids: CASSRSATEAFF. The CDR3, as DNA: TGTGCCAGCAGCAGATCGGCCACTGAAGCTTTCTTT.

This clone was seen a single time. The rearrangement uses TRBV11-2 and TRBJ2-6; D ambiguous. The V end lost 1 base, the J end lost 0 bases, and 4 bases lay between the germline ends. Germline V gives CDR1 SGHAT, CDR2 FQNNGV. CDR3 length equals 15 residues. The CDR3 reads CASSLAGSGANVLTF. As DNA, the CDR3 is TGTGCCAGCAGCTTAGCAGGCTCTGGGGCCAACGTCCTGACTTTC. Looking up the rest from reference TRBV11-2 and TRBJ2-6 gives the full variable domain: EAGVAQSPRYKIIEKRQSVAFWCNPISGHATLYWYQQILGQGPKLLIQFQNNGVVDDSQLPKDRFSAERLKGVDSTLKIQPAKLEDSAVYLCASSLAGSGANVLTFGAGSRLTVL.

The CDR3 region is CASSRTGLGEKLFF. For the CDR3, the DNA is TGTGCCAGCAGCCGGACAGGGTTGGGGGAAAAACTGTTTTTT. V usage is TRBV5-4 and J usage is TRBJ1-4; 8 bases agree with TRBD1. The CDR3 spans 14 residues. V shed 4 bases, J shed 8 bases, and the junction held 7 bases outside the gene matches. CDR1 and CDR2 (germline): SGHNT, YYREEE (reference sequence).

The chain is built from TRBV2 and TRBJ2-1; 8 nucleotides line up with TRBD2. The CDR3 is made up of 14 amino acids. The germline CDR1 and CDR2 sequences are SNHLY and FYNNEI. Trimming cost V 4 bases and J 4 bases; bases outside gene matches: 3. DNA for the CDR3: TGTGCCAGCAGTGTTAGCGGGATTTACAATGAGCAGTTCTTC. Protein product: CASSVSGIYNEQFF.